The 17 T cell receptor beta chains below come from one sample, sequenced in a study of control samples from healthy donors and cancer patients. Sequencing used immunoSEQ multiplex PCR; TCRdb keeps in-frame clones, though not all of them. Of about 110,000 clones listed, around nine tenths are singletons. The sample was PBMCs. Source of these receptors: an older woman with lung cancer.

The chain couples TRBV7-9 to TRBJ1-2, with TRBD1 matching over 8 bases. The junction had 10 bases not matched to a gene; V was cut back by 2 bases and J by 8 bases. Germline V CDR1 and CDR2: SEHNR, FQNEAQ (reference sequence). CDR3 length: 15 amino acids. CDR3 protein: CASSLSTGDPVGYTF. The CDR3 bases are TGTGCCAGCAGCTTATCGACAGGGGACCCGGTAGGCTACACCTTC.

The gene calls are TRBV30 and TRBJ1-6; unclear D gene. This CDR3 contains 12 residues. V lost 0 bases, J lost 9 bases, and 6 bases lay in between. Germline CDR1 reads GTSNPN; CDR2 reads SVGIG (reference sequence). The CDR3 loop reads CAWSVTSSPLHF. CDR3 in DNA: TGTGCCTGGAGTGTGACATCTTCACCCCTCCACTTT.

The chain carries TRBV2 and TRBJ1-1; D not resolved. CDR1 and CDR2 from the germline V gene are SNHLY and FYNNEI. The CDR3 is made up of 14 amino acids. The germline V and J ends were trimmed by 7 bases and 1 base, with 13 bases remaining between them. The CDR3 DNA reads TGTGCCAGCAATAAGGTAGGGTGGAACACTGAAGCTTTCTTT. Amino acids: CASNKVGWNTEAFF.

The rearrangement links TRBV6-5 to TRBJ2-7, with 13 positions matching TRBD2. This CDR3 contains 14 residues. Looked up from germline, CDR1 is MNHEY and CDR2 is SVGAGI. The trim removed 7 bases at V and 2 bases at J, leaving 2 bases unmatched. The CDR3 reads CASTGTSGTYEQYF. CDR3 nucleotide sequence: TGTGCCAGCACCGGGACTAGCGGGACCTACGAGCAGTACTTC.

The chain combines TRBV12-3 or TRBV12-4 with TRBJ1-6; possible D gene TRBD1, 5 bases. V dropped 4 bases and J dropped 15 bases, with 16 bases sitting between them. The CDR3 consists of 13 residues. The CDR3 bases are TGTGCCAGCAGTTCAGGCACTTACGGGGGCCTCCACTTT. Its protein product is CASSSGTYGGLHF.

The V and J genes are TRBV6-5 and TRBJ2-1, with 9 bases that match TRBD1. After removal of 6 bases from V and 2 bases from J, the junction contained 5 bases not matched to a gene. This CDR3 has 15 residues. Germline V gene sequence: CDR1 MNHEY, CDR2 SVGAGI. The CDR3 DNA sequence: TGTGCCAGCAGACCCGGGACAGGGCCCTACAATGAGCAGTTCTTC. Its protein is CASRPGTGPYNEQFF.

V and J are TRBV30 and TRBJ1-1; 12 bases align to TRBD1. Germline CDR1 is GTSNPN and CDR2 is SVGIG (reference sequence). The V and J ends lost 5 bases and 7 bases, in that order; junction bases with no gene match: 23. CDR3 length equals 19 residues. The DNA of the CDR3 is TGTGCCTGGGCCAGAGAGCGTGGGACAGGGGGCTGGATGAAGGGTGAAGCTTTCTTT. Translated, it gives CAWARERGTGGWMKGEAFF.

The chain is built from TRBV7-9 and TRBJ2-3, with 16 bases fitting TRBD2. The J segment lost 4 bases and the V segment lost 4 bases, leaving 11 bases of the junction unmatched. Germline V gene sequence: CDR1 SEHNR, CDR2 FQNEAQ (reference sequence). The CDR3 has 19 amino acids. The CDR3 bases are TGTGCCAGCAGCTCTGGGACTAGCGGGAGGGATTCCGTCGCAGATACGCAGTATTTT. Translated: CASSSGTSGRDSVADTQYF.

The chain uses TRBV21-1 and TRBJ2-4; the D call in the table, TRBD2, was not verified against the DNA. TRBV21-1 is termed a pseudogene. There are 15 residues in the CDR3. CDR3 sequence (DNA): TGTGCCAGCAGCAGGGGCGGGAGAGCCAAAAACATTCAGTACTTC. As protein: CASSRGGRAKNIQYF.

This clone came up once. The V and J genes are TRBV18 and TRBJ1-4, with TRBD1 matching over 9 bases. V shed 6 bases, J shed 3 bases, and the junction held 5 bases outside the gene matches. The CDR3 extends over 15 amino acids. CDR1 and CDR2 (germline): KGHSH, LQKENI. The CDR3 loop reads CASSEGQGSNEKLFF. The DNA for the CDR3 is TGTGCCAGCTCGGAAGGACAGGGGTCTAATGAAAAACTGTTTTTT. Full variable domain (rest looked up from reference TRBV18 and TRBJ1-4): NAGVMQNPRHLVRRRGQEARLRCSPMKGHSHVYWYRQLPEEGLKFMVYLQKENIIDESGMPKERFSAEFPKEGPSILRIQQVVRGDSAAYFCASSEGQGSNEKLFFGSGTQLSVL.

J is TRBJ2-1 and V is TRBV5-5, with a tentative D call TRBD1 (5 bases). The length of the CDR3 is 15 residues. The V end lost 0 bases, the J end lost 2 bases, and 9 bases lay between the germline ends. Germline CDR1 SGHKS, CDR2 YYEKEE (reference sequence). CDR3 residues: CASSLGYRTYNEQFF. Here the CDR3 DNA reads TGTGCCAGCAGCTTGGGGTACAGGACCTACAATGAGCAGTTCTTC.

This rearrangement joins TRBV29-1 to TRBJ2-5, with a possible D match to TRBD2 (6 bases). Germline assignment: CDR1 SQVTM and CDR2 ANQGSEA. The CDR3 has 12 amino acids. V lost 1 base and J 5 bases, leaving 8 bases between the germline ends. The CDR3 nucleotides are TGCAGCGTTGAAGCTGGGGGGGAGACCCAGTACTTC. Its translation is CSVEAGGETQYF.

The chain recombines TRBV7-3 with TRBJ2-3, with 8 nucleotides matching TRBD2. The junction had 3 bases not matched to a gene; V was cut back by 6 bases and J by 4 bases. Germline assignment: CDR1 SGHTA and CDR2 FQGTGA. The CDR3 spans 13 residues. CDR3: CASRLAASDTQYF. CDR3 DNA sequence: TGTGCCAGCAGACTAGCGGCCTCAGATACGCAGTATTTT.

The chain couples TRBV2 to TRBJ1-4; D unclear. V gave up 2 bases and J gave up 6 bases, with 13 bases separating them. Looked up from germline, CDR1 is SNHLY and CDR2 is FYNNEI. This CDR3 contains 15 residues. CDR3 coding DNA: TGTGCCAGCAGTGAAAGGGAAACAAGGGATGAAAAACTGTTTTTT. Translated, it gives CASSERETRDEKLFF.

This clone was seen only a few times. The genes are TRBV5-4 and TRBJ2-2; 9 bases agree with TRBD1. The CDR3 runs 16 residues. The V segment lost 3 bases and the J segment 2 bases; nucleotides outside the gene matches: 5. CDR1 SGHNT and CDR2 YYREEE come from the germline V gene (reference sequence). This CDR3 is CASSSTGGLNTGELFF. CDR3 sequence (DNA): TGTGCCAGCAGCTCCACAGGGGGCTTAAACACCGGGGAGCTGTTTTTT.

The chain links TRBV27 to TRBJ1-1, with 8 positions matching TRBD1. CDR1 is MNHEY, CDR2 SMNVEV, per germline (reference sequence). This CDR3 is built from 16 residues. The V segment lost 5 bases and the J segment 5 bases; nucleotides outside the gene matches: 13. The CDR3: CASSPNQGAWYTEAFF. In DNA form, the CDR3 reads TGTGCCAGCAGTCCCAACCAGGGGGCTTGGTATACTGAAGCTTTCTTT.

The V gene is TRBV5-6, the J gene TRBJ1-1; possibly TRBD1 for D (5 bases). Per germline, CDR1 SGHDT and CDR2 YYEEEE. Trimming pared 2 bases from V and 7 bases from J, leaving 9 bases between. This CDR3 comprises 12 residues. The CDR3 DNA reads as TGTGCCAGCAGCTTACGGGGGATTGAAGCTTTCTTT. This codes for CASSLRGIEAFF.